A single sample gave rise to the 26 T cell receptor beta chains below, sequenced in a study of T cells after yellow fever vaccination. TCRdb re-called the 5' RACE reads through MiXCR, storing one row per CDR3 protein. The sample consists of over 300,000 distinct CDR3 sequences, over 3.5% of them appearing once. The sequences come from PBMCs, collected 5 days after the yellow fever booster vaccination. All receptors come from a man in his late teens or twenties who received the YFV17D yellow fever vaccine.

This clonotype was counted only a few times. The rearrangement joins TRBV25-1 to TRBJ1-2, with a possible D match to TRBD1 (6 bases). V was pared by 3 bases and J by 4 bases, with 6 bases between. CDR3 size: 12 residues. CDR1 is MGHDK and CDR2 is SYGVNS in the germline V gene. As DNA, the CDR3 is TGTGCCAGCAGTGAGACAGGCTATGGCTACACCTTC. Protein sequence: CASSETGYGYTF.

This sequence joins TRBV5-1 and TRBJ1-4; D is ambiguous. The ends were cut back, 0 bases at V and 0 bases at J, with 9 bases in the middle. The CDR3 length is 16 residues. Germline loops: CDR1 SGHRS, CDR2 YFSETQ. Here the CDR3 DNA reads TGCGCCAGCAGCTTGGGACCCGTTGCAACTAATGAAAAACTGTTTTTT. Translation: CASSLGPVATNEKLFF.

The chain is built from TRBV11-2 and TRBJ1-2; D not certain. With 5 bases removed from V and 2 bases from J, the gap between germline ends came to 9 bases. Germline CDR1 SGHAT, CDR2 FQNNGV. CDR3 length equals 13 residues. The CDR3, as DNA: TGTGCCAGCAGCCCGTTAGAGAACTATGGCTACACCTTC. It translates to CASSPLENYGYTF.

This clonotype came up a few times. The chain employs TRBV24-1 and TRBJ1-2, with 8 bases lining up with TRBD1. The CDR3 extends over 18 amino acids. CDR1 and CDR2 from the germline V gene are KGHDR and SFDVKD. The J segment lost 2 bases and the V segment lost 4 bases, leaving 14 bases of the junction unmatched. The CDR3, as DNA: TGTGCCACCAGTGACACCGGGACAGGCTTAACAGGAAACTATGGCTACACCTTC. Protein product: CATSDTGTGLTGNYGYTF.

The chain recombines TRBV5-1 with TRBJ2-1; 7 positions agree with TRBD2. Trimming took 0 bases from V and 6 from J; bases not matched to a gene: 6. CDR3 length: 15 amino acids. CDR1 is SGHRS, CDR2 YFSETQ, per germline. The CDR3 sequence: CASSLVTGGTNEQFF. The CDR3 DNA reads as TGCGCCAGCAGCTTGGTGACGGGGGGAACCAATGAGCAGTTCTTC.

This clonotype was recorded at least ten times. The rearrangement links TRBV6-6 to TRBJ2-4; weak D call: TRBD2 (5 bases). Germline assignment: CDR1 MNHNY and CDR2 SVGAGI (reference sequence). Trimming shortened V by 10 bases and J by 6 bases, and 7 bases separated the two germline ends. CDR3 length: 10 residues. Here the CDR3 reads CATEGNIQYF. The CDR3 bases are TGTGCCACCGAGGGAAACATTCAGTACTTC.

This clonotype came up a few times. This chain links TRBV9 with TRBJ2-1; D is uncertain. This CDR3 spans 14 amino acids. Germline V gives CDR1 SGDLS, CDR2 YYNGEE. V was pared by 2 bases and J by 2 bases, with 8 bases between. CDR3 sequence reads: CASSVGQAYNEQFF. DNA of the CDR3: TGTGCCAGCAGCGTGGGTCAGGCCTACAATGAGCAGTTCTTC.

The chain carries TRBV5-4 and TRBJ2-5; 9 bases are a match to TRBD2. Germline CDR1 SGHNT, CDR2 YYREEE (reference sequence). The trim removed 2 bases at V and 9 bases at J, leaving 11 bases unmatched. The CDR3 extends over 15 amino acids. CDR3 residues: CASSFLSGGKWSQYF. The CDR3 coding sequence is TGTGCCAGCAGCTTTTTGAGCGGGGGGAAATGGTCCCAGTACTTC.

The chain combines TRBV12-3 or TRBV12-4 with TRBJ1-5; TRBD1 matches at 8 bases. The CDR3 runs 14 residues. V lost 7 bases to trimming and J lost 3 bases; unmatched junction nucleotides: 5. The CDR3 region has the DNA TGTGCCAGCACCTGGACAGGGATCAATCAGCCCCAGCATTTT. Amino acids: CASTWTGINQPQHF.

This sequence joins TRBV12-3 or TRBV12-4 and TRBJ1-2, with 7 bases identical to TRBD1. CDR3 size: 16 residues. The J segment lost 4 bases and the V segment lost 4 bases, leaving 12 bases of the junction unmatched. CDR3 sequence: CASSSPSGGISYGYTF. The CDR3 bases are TGTGCCAGCAGTTCACCTTCAGGGGGTATCTCCTATGGCTACACCTTC.

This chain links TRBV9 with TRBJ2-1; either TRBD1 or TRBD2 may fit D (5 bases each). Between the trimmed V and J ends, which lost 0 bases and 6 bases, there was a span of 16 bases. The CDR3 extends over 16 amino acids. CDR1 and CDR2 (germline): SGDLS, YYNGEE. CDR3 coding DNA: TGTGCCAGCAGCGTAGGGGACCGAGCGCGGGCCAATGAGCAGTTCTTC. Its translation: CASSVGDRARANEQFF.

The CDR3 coding sequence is TGTGCCATCCGGGACAGCTTCTATTCACCCCTCCACTTT. This encodes CAIRDSFYSPLHF. The chain is built from TRBV10-3 and TRBJ1-6, with TRBD1 identical over 7 bases. The CDR3 sequence is 13 residues long. The junction had 6 bases not matched to a gene; V was cut back by 8 bases and J by 8 bases. Germline V gene data show CDR1 as ENHRY and CDR2 as SYGVKD.

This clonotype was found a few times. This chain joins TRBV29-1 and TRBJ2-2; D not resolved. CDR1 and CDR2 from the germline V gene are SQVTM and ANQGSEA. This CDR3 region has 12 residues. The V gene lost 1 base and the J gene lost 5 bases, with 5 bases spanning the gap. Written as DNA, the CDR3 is TGCAGCGTTGAAGTCAGGACCGGGGAGCTGTTTTTT. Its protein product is CSVEVRTGELFF.

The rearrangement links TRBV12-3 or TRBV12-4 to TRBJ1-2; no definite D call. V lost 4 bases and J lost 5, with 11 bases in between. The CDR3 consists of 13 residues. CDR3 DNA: TGTGCCAGCAGTTGGACGCTCGCTTATGGCTACACCTTC. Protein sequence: CASSWTLAYGYTF.

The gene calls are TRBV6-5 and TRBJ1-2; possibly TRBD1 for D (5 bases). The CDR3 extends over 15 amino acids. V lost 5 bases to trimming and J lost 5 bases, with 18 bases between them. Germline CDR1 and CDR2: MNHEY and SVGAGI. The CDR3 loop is CASSAGGAGWYGYTF. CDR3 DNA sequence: TGTGCCAGCAGTGCCGGAGGGGCAGGGTGGTATGGCTACACCTTC.

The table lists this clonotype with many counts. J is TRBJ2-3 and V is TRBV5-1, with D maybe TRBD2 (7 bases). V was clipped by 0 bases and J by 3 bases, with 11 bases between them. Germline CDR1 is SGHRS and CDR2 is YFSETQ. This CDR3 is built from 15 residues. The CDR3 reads CASSLEGGPTDTQYF. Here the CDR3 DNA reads TGCGCCAGCAGCTTGGAGGGGGGGCCAACAGATACGCAGTATTTT.

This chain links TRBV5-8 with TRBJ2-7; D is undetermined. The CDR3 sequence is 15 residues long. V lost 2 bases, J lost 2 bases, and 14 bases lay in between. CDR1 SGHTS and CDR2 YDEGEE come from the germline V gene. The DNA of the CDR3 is TGTGCCAGCAGCTTCCTTATTGGCCTAACCTACGAGCAGTACTTC. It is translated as CASSFLIGLTYEQYF.

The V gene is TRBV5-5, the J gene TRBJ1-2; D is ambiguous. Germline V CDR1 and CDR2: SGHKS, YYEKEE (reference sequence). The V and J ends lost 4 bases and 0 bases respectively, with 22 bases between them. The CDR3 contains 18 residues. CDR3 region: CASSPDGSARTSNYGYTF. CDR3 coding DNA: TGTGCCAGCAGCCCCGACGGATCGGCGCGGACTTCTAACTATGGCTACACCTTC.

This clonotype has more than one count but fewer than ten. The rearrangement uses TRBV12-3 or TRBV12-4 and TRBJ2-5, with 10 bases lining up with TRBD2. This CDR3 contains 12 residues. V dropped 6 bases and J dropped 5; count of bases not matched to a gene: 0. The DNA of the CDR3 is TGTGCCAGCAGGACTAGCGGGGAGACCCAGTACTTC. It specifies CASRTSGETQYF.

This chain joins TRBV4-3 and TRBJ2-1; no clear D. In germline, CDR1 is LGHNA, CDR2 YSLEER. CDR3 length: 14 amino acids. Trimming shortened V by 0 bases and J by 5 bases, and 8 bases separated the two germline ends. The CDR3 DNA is TGCGCCAGCAGCCAAGATCTGGCCCACAATGAGCAGTTCTTC. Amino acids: CASSQDLAHNEQFF.

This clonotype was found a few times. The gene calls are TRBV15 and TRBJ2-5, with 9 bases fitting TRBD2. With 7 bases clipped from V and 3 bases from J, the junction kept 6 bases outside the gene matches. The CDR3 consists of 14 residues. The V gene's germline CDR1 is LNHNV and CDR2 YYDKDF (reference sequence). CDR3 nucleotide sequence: TGTGCCACCAAGCGACTAGCGGAAAAAGAGACCCAGTACTTC. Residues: CATKRLAEKETQYF.

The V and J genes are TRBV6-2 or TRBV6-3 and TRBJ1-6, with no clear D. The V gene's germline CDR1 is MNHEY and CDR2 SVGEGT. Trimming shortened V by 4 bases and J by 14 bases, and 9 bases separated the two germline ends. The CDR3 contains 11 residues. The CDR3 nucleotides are TGTGCCAGCAGTTCCGGGGATGCCCTCCACTTT. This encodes CASSSGDALHF.

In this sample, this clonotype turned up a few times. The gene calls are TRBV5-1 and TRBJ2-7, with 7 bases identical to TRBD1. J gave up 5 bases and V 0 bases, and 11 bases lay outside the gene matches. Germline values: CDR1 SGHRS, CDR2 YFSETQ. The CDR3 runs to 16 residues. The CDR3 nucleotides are TGCGCCAGCAGCTTGGGTGGGGGACAGAGTAAAAACGAGCAGTACGTC. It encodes CASSLGGGQSKNEQYV.

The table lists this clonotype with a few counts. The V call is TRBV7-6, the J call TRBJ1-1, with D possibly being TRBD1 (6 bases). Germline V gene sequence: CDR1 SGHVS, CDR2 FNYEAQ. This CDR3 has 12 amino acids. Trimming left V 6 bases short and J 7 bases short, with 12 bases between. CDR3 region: CASSQTGLEAFF. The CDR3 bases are TGTGCCAGCAGTCAGACAGGACTTGAAGCTTTCTTT.

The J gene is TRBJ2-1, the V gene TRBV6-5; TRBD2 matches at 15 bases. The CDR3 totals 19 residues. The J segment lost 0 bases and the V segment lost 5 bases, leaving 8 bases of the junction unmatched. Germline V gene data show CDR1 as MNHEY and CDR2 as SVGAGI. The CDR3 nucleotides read TGTGCCAGCAGTCTAGCGGGACTAGCGGGGGGCCGCTCCTACAATGAGCAGTTCTTC. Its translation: CASSLAGLAGGRSYNEQFF.

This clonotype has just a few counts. CDR3 region: CASSPLAGAPTDTQYF. Here the CDR3 DNA reads TGTGCCAGCAGCCCGCTAGCGGGGGCCCCCACAGATACGCAGTATTTT. The V call is TRBV5-4, the J call TRBJ2-3; 10 bases agree with TRBD2. V shed 4 bases and J 2 bases; nucleotides not matched to a gene: 7. The CDR3 sequence is 16 residues long. CDR1 SGHNT and CDR2 YYREEE come from the germline V gene (reference sequence).